One and the same sample provided the 7 T cell receptor beta chains below, sequenced in a study of human CD4 T cells and Enterobacteriaceae. Memory CD4+ T cells were sorted as all CD4+ cells except CD45RA+CCR7+CD95- naive cells, over 95% pure. The repertoire was sequenced with immunoSEQ multiplex PCR; TCRdb's copy has only in-frame clones and lacks some. This repertoire shows tens of thousands of clones, approximately 80% found once; its top ten account for around 1.7%. Material: memory CD4+ T cells from blood. Every receptor here comes from a human donor in good health.

The V gene is TRBV7-6, the J gene TRBJ1-5, with D unresolved. The ends were cut back, 2 bases at V and 3 bases at J, with 5 bases in the middle. Germline V gene sequence: CDR1 SGHVS, CDR2 FNYEAQ. This CDR3 is 13 amino acids long. CDR3 sequence reads: CASSLSDNQPQHF. CDR3 bases: TGTGCCAGCAGCTTATCCGACAATCAGCCCCAGCATTTT.

The table lists this clone with a few counts. V gene TRBV10-1 combines with J gene TRBJ2-3, with TRBD2 as a possible D gene (6 bases). V lost 8 bases, J lost 4 bases, and 16 bases lay in between. This CDR3 has 14 residues. In germline, CDR1 is WNHNN, CDR2 SYGVQD (reference sequence). CDR3: CASLGTPAADTQYF. Written as DNA, the CDR3 is TGCGCCAGCCTTGGGACTCCTGCAGCAGATACGCAGTATTTT.

The rearrangement joins TRBV5-4 to TRBJ2-2; 9 positions match TRBD1. This CDR3 comprises 13 residues. Per germline, CDR1 SGHNT and CDR2 YYREEE (reference sequence). With V trimmed by 4 bases and J by 9 bases, 4 bases remained unmatched. CDR3 residues: CASSRQGVWELFF. The CDR3 DNA sequence: TGTGCCAGCAGCAGACAGGGGGTGTGGGAGCTGTTTTTT.

This clone was detected only a few times. This chain links TRBV6-5 with TRBJ2-7; TRBD1 is a possible D gene (5 bases). The CDR3 is 11 residues long. The V end was cut by 8 bases, the J end by 3 bases, with 8 bases between. Germline CDR1 is MNHEY and CDR2 is SVGAGI. Here the CDR3 DNA reads TGTGCCAGCGGGGCCTTCTACGAGCAGTACTTC. It translates to CASGAFYEQYF.

This clone has a single count. The J gene is TRBJ2-7, the V gene TRBV7-9; tentative D call: TRBD1 (6 bases). With 4 bases removed from V and 6 bases from J, the gap between germline ends came to 10 bases. The germline V gene encodes CDR1 SEHNR and CDR2 FQNEAQ (reference sequence). The CDR3 extends over 12 amino acids. The chain's CDR3 is CASSSRDTEQYF. As DNA, the CDR3 is TGTGCCAGCAGCTCCCGGGACACCGAGCAGTACTTC. Full variable domain (remainder filled in from reference TRBV7-9 and TRBJ2-7): DTGVSQNPRHKITKRGQNVTFRCDPISEHNRLYWYRQTLGQGPEFLTYFQNEAQLEKSRLLSDRFSAERPKGSFSTLEIQRTEQGDSAMYLCASSSRDTEQYFGPGTRLTVT.

The gene calls are TRBV5-1 and TRBJ1-2; no clear D. Trimming removed 1 base at V and 0 bases at J, with 1 base between. The CDR3 has 12 residues. Germline V lookup: CDR1 SGHRS, CDR2 YFSETQ. This CDR3 is CASSLPNYGYTF. DNA of the CDR3: TGCGCCAGCAGCTTGCCTAACTATGGCTACACCTTC.

The V call is TRBV30, the J call TRBJ1-5; D call uncertain. CDR1 and CDR2 (germline): GTSNPN, SVGIG (reference sequence). Trimming stripped 2 bases from V and 0 bases from J, with 11 bases between. The CDR3 runs to 15 residues. The CDR3 DNA is TGTGCCTGGAGTTCATTGTCGGTTAGCAATCAGCCCCAGCATTTT. It encodes CAWSSLSVSNQPQHF.